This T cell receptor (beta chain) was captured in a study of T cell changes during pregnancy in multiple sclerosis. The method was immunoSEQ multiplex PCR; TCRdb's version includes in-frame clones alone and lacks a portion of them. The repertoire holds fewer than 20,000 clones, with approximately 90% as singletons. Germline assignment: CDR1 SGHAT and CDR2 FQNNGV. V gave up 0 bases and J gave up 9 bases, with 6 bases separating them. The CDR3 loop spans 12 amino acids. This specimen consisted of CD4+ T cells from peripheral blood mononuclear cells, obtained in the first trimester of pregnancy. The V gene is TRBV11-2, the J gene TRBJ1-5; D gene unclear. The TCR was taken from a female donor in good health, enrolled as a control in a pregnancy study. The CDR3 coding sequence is TGTGCCAGCAGCTTAGAGGGGAGGCCCCAGCATTTT. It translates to CASSLEGRPQHF.